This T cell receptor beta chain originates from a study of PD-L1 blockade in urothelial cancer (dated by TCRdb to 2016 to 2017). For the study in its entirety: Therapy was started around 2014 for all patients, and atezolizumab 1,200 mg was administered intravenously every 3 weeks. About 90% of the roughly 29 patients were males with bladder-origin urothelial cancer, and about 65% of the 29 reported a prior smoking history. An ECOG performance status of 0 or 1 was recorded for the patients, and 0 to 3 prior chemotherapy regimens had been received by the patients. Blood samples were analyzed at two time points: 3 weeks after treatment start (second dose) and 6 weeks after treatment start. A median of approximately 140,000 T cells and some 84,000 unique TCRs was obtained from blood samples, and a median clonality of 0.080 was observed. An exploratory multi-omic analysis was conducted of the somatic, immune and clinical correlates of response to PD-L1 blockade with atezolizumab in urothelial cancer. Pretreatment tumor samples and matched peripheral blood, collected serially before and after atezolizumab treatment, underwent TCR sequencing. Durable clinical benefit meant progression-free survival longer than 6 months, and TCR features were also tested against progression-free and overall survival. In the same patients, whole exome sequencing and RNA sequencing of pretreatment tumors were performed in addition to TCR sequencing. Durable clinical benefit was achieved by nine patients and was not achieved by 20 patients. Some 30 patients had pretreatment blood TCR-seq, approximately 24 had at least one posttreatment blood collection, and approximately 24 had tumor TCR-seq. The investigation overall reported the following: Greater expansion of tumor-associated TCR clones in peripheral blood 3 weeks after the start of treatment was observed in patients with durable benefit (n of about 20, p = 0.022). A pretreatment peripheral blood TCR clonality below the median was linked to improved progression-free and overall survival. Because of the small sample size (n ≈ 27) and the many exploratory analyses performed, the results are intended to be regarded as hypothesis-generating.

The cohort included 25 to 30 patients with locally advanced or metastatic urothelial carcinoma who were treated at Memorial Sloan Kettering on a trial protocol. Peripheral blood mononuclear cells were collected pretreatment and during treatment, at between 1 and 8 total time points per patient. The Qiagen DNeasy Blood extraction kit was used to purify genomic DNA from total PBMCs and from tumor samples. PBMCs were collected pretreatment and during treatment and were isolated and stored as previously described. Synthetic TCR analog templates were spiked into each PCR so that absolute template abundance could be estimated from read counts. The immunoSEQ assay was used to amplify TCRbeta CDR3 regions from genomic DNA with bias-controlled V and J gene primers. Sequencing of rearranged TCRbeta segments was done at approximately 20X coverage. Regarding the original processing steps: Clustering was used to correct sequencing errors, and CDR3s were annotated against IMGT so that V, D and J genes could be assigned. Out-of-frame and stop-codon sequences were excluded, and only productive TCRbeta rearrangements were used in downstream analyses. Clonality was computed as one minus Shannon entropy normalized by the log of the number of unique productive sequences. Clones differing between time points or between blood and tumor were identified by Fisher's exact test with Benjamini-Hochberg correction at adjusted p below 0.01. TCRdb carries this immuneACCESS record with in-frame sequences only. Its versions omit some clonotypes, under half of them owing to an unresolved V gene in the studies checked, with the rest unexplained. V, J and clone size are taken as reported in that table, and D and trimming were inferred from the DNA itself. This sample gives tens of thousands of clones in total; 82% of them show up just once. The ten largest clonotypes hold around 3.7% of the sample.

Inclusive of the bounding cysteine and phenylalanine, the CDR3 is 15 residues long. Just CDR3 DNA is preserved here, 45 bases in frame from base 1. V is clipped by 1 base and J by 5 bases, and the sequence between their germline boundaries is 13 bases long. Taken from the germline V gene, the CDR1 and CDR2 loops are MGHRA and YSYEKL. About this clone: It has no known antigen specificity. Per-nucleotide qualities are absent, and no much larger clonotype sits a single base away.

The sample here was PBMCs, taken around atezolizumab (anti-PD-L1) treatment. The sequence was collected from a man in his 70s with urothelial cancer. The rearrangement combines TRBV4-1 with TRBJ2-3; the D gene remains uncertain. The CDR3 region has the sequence CASSQAAYAGDTQYF. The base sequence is TGCGCCAGCAGCCAAGCAGCCTACGCAGGAGATACGCAGTATTTT.